This entry lists 4 T cell receptor beta chains sequenced from one sample in a study of blood T cell repertoires in COVID-19. Profiled with immunoSEQ multiplex PCR; TCRdb holds only in-frame clones, not every one. The table includes around 250,000 clones, about 90% detected once. The sequencing input was PBMCs or T cells enriched from blood (not recorded which). All receptors derive from a human donor in a cohort exposed to, infected with or recovered from COVID-19 (not recorded which). The donor label of this sample is uncertain.

The V gene is TRBV9, the J gene TRBJ2-3; D gene uncertain. Germline V gene lookup returns CDR1 SGDLS and CDR2 YYNGEE. The CDR3 consists of 15 residues. Between the trimmed V and J ends, which lost 1 base and 0 bases, there was a span of 9 bases. The CDR3 here is CASSVQATSTDTQYF. DNA of the CDR3: TGTGCCAGCAGCGTACAGGCTACTAGCACAGATACGCAGTATTTT.

The chain couples TRBV3-1 (or the pseudogene TRBV3-2) to TRBJ1-5, with 9 bases aligning to TRBD1. V gave up 1 base and J gave up 2 bases; unmatched junction bases: 0. Germline CDR1 reads LGHDT; CDR2 reads YNNKEL (reference sequence). The CDR3 contains 15 residues. The CDR3 nucleotides are TGTGCCAGCAGCCAAGGGACAGGGGGCAATCAGCCCCAGCATTTT. Translated, it gives CASSQGTGGNQPQHF.

This chain connects TRBV7-9 to TRBJ2-2, with a possible D match to TRBD2 (6 bases). Germline-derived CDR1 and CDR2 are SEHNR and FQNEAQ (reference sequence). The V gene lost 6 bases and the J gene lost 7 bases, with 21 bases spanning the gap. CDR3 length equals 16 residues. The DNA for the CDR3 is TGTGCCAGCAGACAATTGACCGAGGGTAGCGGCGGGGAGCTGTTTTTT. The encoded protein is CASRQLTEGSGGELFF.

This chain uses TRBV12-5 with TRBJ2-7; 10 bases fit TRBD2. The CDR3 has 16 residues. Germline trimming cut 5 bases from V and 0 bases from J; bases unmatched to any gene: 7. CDR1 is LGHNT, CDR2 FRNRAP, per germline. CDR3 in amino acids: CASGHFSGGSSYEQYF. The CDR3 nucleotides read TGTGCTAGTGGTCACTTTAGCGGGGGGAGCTCCTACGAGCAGTACTTC.